These 8 T cell receptor beta chains were all obtained from the same sample, sequenced in a study of blood T cell repertoires in COVID-19 (TCRdb year 2020). The library relied on the immunoSEQ multiplex PCR assay. TCRdb limited this immuneACCESS table to in-frame rearrangements with V and J called. A share of clones is missing; checked studies link under half to unresolved V genes, and the rest is unexplained. In this sample the table shows 55,000 or so clones, roughly four fifths of which occur a single time. The top ten hold more than 4.5% of the sample. Sequencing was performed on peripheral blood. Receptors originate from a human donor in a cohort sampled during active or convalescent COVID-19.

The chain is built from TRBV30 and TRBJ1-1; maybe TRBD1 (6 bases). Germline V lookup: CDR1 GTSNPN, CDR2 SVGIG (reference sequence). With 3 bases removed from V and 4 bases from J, the gap between germline ends came to 9 bases. The CDR3 covers 12 residues. The CDR3 nucleotides read TGTGCCTGGAGCCGGGGGGCCACTGAAGCTTTCTTT. Protein sequence: CAWSRGATEAFF.

V usage is TRBV6-5 and J usage is TRBJ1-5; no clear D. The germline gives CDR1 MNHEY, CDR2 SVGAGI. The germline V and J ends were trimmed by 8 bases and 6 bases, with 17 bases remaining between them. The CDR3 spans 14 residues. CDR3 in amino acids: CASAPGDGFQPQHF. The DNA for the CDR3 is TGTGCCAGCGCCCCGGGAGACGGCTTTCAGCCCCAGCATTTT.

This clone was seen more than once but under ten times. The chain uses TRBV7-6 and TRBJ1-2; D is possibly TRBD1 (6 bases). The germline V and J ends were trimmed by 2 bases and 3 bases, with 13 bases remaining between them. The CDR3 loop spans 15 amino acids. Germline assignment: CDR1 SGHVS and CDR2 FNYEAQ. In DNA, the CDR3 is TGTGCCAGCAGCTTAATGGGGGGGCTGGACTATGGCTACACCTTC. Protein sequence: CASSLMGGLDYGYTF.

CDR3: CASSLEERVQETQYF. CDR3 sequence (DNA): TGTGCCAGCAGCTTAGAGGAGCGGGTCCAAGAGACCCAGTACTTC. The chain couples TRBV7-6 to TRBJ2-5, with TRBD2 as a possible D gene (6 bases). Germline V gene sequence: CDR1 SGHVS, CDR2 FNYEAQ. This CDR3 is 15 amino acids long. V was shortened by 1 base and J by 1 base, with 10 bases between the two germline ends.

This clone occurred a few times. The gene calls are TRBV3-1 (or the pseudogene TRBV3-2) and TRBJ1-6, with D possibly TRBD1 on 6 matching bases. The CDR3 length is 14 residues. V lost 4 bases to trimming and J lost 5 bases, with 9 bases between them. Germline lookup yields CDR1 LGHDT and CDR2 YNNKEL (reference sequence). Written as DNA, the CDR3 is TGTGCCAGCAGCCCCGGACAGAATAATTCACCCCTCCACTTT. Amino acid sequence: CASSPGQNNSPLHF.

The chain employs TRBV19 and TRBJ1-2, with 11 bases matching TRBD1. This CDR3 is 16 amino acids long. V dropped 3 bases and J dropped 8; count of bases not matched to a gene: 11. Germline V CDR1 and CDR2: LNHDA, SQIVND (reference sequence). The CDR3 DNA follows: TGTGCCAGTAGTATTGGAGGACAGGGGGCCTGGGAAGGCTACACCTTC. Protein sequence: CASSIGGQGAWEGYTF. The full variable domain, its missing parts supplied by reference TRBV19 and TRBJ1-2, is DGGITQSPKYLFRKEGQNVTLSCEQNLNHDAMYWYRQDPGQGLRLIYYSQIVNDFQKGDIAEGYSVSREKKESFPLTVTSAQKNPTAFYLCASSIGGQGAWEGYTFGSGTRLTVV.

The genes are TRBV5-1 and TRBJ1-4, with TRBD1 identical over 7 bases. The ends lost 0 bases at V and 3 bases at J; junction bases unmatched: 5. CDR1 is SGHRS and CDR2 is YFSETQ in the germline V gene. The length of the CDR3 is 16 residues. In DNA form, the CDR3 reads TGCGCCAGCAGCTTGGAATTTGGACAGGCTAATGAAAAACTGTTTTTT. Amino acid sequence: CASSLEFGQANEKLFF.

The genes are TRBV3-1 (or the pseudogene TRBV3-2) and TRBJ1-4; 9 nucleotides agree with TRBD1. The V gene end was trimmed by 6 bases and the J gene end by 7 bases; junction bases not matched to a gene: 9. Germline assignment: CDR1 LGHDT and CDR2 YNNKEL (reference sequence). CDR3 size: 15 residues. For the CDR3, the DNA is TGTGCCAGCAGTTCGACAGGGGGTGGTGGTGAAAAACTGTTTTTT. Amino acid sequence: CASSSTGGGGEKLFF.